The clone carrying this TCR beta chain was detected ten times or more. The sample comes from a study of neurological immune-mediated disorders. V shed 1 base and J shed 8 bases, with 18 bases lying between them. Per germline, CDR1 SGHTA and CDR2 FQGNSA. This CDR3 region has 16 residues. TCRdb fed the 5' RACE reads into MiXCR, producing one record per CDR3 protein. The repertoire has tens of thousands of distinct CDR3 sequences, 2.5% to 3% of them found once; the top ten carry about 1%. The sample consisted of PBMCs. This chain connects TRBV7-2 to TRBJ2-1; weak D call: TRBD2 (6 bases). This sequence originates from a woman between 25 and 40 years old with multiple sclerosis. The CDR3 sequence: CASSLVDRPPGDEQFF. The CDR3 nucleotides are TGTGCCAGCAGCTTAGTCGACCGGCCCCCGGGGGATGAGCAGTTCTTC.